The sequence of this T cell receptor beta chain was determined in a study of blood T cell repertoires in COVID-19. Study overall: Samples representing acute and convalescent COVID-19 were sourced from the United States, Italy and Spain.

This table comes from immunoSEQ multiplex PCR, and its TCRdb copy is limited to in-frame clones, with some not included. The table includes 250,000 to 350,000 clones, approximately 88% detected once. The V gene's germline CDR1 is KGHSH and CDR2 LQKENI. The germline V and J ends were trimmed by 0 bases and 1 base, with 15 bases remaining between them. There are 17 residues in the CDR3. The origin of this receptor is a woman aged 40 to 55 who had recovered from COVID-19. The sample was PBMCs or T cells enriched from blood (not recorded which). J is TRBJ1-1 and V is TRBV18; weak D call: TRBD1 (6 bases). The CDR3 protein is CASSPPRGPSWNTEAFF. The CDR3 bases are TGTGCCAGCTCACCACCCAGGGGACCTTCCTGGAACACTGAAGCTTTCTTT.